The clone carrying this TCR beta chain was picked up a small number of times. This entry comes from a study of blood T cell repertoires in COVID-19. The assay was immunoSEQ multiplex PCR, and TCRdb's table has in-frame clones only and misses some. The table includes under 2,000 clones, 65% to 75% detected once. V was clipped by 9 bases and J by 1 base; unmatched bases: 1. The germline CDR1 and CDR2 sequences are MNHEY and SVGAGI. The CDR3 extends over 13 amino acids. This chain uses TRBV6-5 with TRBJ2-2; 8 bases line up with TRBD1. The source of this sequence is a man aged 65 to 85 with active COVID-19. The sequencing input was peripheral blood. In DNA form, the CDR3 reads TGTGCCAGGGGGACAGGGAACACCGGGGAGCTGTTTTTT. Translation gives CARGTGNTGELFF.